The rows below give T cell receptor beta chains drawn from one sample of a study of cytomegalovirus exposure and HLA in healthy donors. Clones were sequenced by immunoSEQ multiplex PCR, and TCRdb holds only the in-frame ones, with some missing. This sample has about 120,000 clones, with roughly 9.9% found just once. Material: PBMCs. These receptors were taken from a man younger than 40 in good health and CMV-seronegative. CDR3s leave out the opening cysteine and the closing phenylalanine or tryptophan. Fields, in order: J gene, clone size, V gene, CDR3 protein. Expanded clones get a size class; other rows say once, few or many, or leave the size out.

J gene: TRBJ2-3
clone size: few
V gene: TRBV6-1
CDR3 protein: ASSEISGSLTDTQY

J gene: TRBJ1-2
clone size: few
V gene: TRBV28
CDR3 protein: ASSLGQGLGYGYT

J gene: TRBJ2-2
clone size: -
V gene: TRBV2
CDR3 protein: ASSRQGWTGELF

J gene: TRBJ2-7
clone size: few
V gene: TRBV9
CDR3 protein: ASSVAGLAGGEQY

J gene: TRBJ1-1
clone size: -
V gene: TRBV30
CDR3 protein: AWGGTATHTEAF

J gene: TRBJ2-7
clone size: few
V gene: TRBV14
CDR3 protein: ASSPWTGLPYEQY

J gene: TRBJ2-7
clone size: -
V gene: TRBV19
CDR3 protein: ASSIGVQGIYEQY

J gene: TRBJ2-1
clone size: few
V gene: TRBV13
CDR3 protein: ASSDRDREYNEQF

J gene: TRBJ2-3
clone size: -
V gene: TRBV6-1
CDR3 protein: ASSEGGGRAGDTQY

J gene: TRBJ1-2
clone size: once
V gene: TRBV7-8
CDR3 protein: ASSLEGQVVGYT

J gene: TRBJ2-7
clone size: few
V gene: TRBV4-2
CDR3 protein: ASSQAYGMLSEQY

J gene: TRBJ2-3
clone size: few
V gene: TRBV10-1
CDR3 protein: AGSENPGRTDTQY

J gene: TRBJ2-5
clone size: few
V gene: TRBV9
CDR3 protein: ASSVAPGKETQY

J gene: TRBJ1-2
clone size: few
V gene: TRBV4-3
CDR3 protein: ASSRYNRVQGYT

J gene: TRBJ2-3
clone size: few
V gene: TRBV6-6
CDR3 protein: ASSFTSGSTDTQY

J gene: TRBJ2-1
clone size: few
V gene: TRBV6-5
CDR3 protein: ASSYSGTGVGEQF

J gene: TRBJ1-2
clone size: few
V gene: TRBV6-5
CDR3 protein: ASSRDRGQMADYT

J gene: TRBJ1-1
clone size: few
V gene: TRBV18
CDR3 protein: ASSPPRGRGTEAF

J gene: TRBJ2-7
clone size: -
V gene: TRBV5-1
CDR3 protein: ASSLKAGDTYEQY

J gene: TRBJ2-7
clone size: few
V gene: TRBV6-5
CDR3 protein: ASSYGREQY

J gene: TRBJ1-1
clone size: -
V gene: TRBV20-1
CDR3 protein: SASRDYEAF

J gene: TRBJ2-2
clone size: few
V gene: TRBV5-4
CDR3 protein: ASNLFAGGRGTGELF

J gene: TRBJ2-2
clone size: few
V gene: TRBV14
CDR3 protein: ASSPLSTGELF

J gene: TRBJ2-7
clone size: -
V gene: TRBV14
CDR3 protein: ASRDRGSSSYEQY

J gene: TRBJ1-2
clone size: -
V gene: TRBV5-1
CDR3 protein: ASSLSQGLNYGYT

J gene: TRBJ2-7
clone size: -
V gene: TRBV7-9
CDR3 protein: ASSFPSRDSAYEQY

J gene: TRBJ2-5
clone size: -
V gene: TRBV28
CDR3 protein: ASSLAGYQETQY

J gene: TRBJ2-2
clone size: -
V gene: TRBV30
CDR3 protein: AWRRTSYNTGELF

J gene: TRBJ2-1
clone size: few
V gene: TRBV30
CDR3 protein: AWSGTSGAYNEQF

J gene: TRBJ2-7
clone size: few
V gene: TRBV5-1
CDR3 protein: ASSLTESYEQY

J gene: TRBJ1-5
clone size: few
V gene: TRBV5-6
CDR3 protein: ASSSEEAGGDQPQH

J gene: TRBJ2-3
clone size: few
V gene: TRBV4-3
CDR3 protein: ASSQEVAGNTDTQY

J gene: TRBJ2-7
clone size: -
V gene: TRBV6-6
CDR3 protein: ASNRPGQSYEQY

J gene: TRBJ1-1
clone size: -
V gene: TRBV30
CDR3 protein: AWDLKRLKNTEAF

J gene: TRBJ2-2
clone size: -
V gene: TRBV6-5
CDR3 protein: ASSYPGGYSGELF

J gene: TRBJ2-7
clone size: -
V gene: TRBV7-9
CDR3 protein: ASSLLDRERAYEQY

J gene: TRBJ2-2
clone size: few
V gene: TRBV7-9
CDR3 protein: ASSTRNTGELF

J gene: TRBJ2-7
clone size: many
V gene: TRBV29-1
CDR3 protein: SVVLSYEQY

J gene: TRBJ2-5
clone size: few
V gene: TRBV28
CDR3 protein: ASSLMEAGAGETQY

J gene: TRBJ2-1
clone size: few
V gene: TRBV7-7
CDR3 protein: ASSSSTHGSSGEQF

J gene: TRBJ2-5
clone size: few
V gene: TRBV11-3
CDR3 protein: ASSFTGGRETQY

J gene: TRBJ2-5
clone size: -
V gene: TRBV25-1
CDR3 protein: ASSPRDNQETQY

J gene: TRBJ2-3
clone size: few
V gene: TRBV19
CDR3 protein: ASSKGWDISTDTQY

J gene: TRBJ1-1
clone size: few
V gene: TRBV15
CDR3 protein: ATSRQLQGLAEAF

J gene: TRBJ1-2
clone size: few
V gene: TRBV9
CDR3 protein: ASSVRTAPNYGYT

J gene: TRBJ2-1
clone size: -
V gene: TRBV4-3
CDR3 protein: ASSQDQDFNYNEQF

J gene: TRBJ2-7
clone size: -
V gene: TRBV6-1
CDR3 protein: ASSAPGLAGIYEQY

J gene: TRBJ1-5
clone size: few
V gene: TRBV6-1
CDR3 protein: ASTTADNQPQH

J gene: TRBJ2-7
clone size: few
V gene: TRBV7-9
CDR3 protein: ASSPPRQGNEQY

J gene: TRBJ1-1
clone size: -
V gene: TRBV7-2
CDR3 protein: ASSWGTVNTEAF

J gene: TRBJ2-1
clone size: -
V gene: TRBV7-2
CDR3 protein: ASRLAGGRRNEQF

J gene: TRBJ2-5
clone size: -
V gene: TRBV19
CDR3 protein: ASSTQHREETQY

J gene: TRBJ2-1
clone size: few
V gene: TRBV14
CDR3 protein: ASSQVNNYNEQF

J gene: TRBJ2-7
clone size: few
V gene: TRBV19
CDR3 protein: ASSYASGTSYEQY

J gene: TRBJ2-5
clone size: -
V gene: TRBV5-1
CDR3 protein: ASSSNGGVQETQY

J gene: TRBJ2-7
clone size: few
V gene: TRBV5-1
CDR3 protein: ASRLEDSGSYEQY

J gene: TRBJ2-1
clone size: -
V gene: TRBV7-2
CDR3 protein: ASSLAVGHEDEQF